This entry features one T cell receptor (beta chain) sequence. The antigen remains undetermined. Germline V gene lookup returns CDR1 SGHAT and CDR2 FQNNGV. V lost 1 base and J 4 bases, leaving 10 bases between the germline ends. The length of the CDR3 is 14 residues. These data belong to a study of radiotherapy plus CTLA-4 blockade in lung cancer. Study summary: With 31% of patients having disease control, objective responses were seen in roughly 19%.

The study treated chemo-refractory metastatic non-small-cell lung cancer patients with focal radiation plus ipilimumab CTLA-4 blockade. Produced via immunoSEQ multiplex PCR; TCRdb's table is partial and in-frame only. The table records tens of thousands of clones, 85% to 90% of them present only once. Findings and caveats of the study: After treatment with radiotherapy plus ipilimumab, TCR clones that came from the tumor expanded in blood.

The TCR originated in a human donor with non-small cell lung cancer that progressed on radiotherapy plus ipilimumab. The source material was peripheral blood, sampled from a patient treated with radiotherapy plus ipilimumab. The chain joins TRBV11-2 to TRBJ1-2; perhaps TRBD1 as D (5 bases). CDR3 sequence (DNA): TGTGCCAGCAGCTTAGTTCAGGGTTTCTATGGCTACACCTTC. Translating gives CASSLVQGFYGYTF.